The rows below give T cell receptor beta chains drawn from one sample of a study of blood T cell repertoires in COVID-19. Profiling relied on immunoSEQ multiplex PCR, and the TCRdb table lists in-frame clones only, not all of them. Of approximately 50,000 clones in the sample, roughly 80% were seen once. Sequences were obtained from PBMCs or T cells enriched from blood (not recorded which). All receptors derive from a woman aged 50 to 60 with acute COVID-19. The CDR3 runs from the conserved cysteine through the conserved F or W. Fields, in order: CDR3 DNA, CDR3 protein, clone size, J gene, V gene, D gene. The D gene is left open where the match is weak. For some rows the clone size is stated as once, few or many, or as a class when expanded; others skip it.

cdr3_nt: TGTGCCAGCAGTTCCGGGGAACAATATACGCAGTATTTT
cdr3_aa: CASSSGEQYTQYF
clone_size: -
j_call: TRBJ2-3
v_call: TRBV6-5
d_call: -

cdr3_nt: TGTGCCAGCAGCCAGGAGGGACAGGCCAGAGCAGCTTTCTTT
cdr3_aa: CASSQEGQARAAFF
clone_size: -
j_call: TRBJ1-1
v_call: TRBV3-1/TRBV3-2
d_call: TRBD1

cdr3_nt: TGTGCCAGCAGCTTAGGGCGGCGGGCAGATACGCAGTATTTT
cdr3_aa: CASSLGRRADTQYF
clone_size: -
j_call: TRBJ2-3
v_call: TRBV7-2
d_call: -

cdr3_nt: TGTGCCAGCTATATGCCGACGGAACGAGGTGGCTATGGCTACACCTTC
cdr3_aa: CASYMPTERGGYGYTF
clone_size: -
j_call: TRBJ1-2
v_call: TRBV27
d_call: -

cdr3_nt: TGTGCCACCAGTGATAAAAAGCGGAACTATGGCTACACCTTC
cdr3_aa: CATSDKKRNYGYTF
clone_size: once
j_call: TRBJ1-2
v_call: TRBV24-1
d_call: -

cdr3_nt: TGCAGCGTTTCCAGGACAGGGATGAACACTGAAGCTTTCTTT
cdr3_aa: CSVSRTGMNTEAFF
clone_size: -
j_call: TRBJ1-1
v_call: TRBV29-1
d_call: TRBD1

cdr3_nt: TGTGCCAGCAGCTTAGTTGGCGGGGGGGCCGCGGAGACCCAGTACTTC
cdr3_aa: CASSLVGGGAAETQYF
clone_size: -
j_call: TRBJ2-5
v_call: TRBV7-2
d_call: TRBD2

cdr3_nt: TGCGCCAGCACCGAGGGGCACAGGGTCGGCTACACCTTC
cdr3_aa: CASTEGHRVGYTF
clone_size: -
j_call: TRBJ1-2
v_call: TRBV5-1
d_call: -

cdr3_nt: TGTGCCAGCAGCCCCCTATCCTACTACGAGCAGTACTTC
cdr3_aa: CASSPLSYYEQYF
clone_size: once
j_call: TRBJ2-7
v_call: TRBV6-5
d_call: -

cdr3_nt: TGTGCCAGCGCGCGCAGCGGGGGGCAAGAGACCCAGTACTTC
cdr3_aa: CASARSGGQETQYF
clone_size: -
j_call: TRBJ2-5
v_call: TRBV7-3
d_call: TRBD2

cdr3_nt: TGTGCCAGCAGCTTCGGGGGGGGAGCCTACGAGCAGTACTTC
cdr3_aa: CASSFGGGAYEQYF
clone_size: -
j_call: TRBJ2-7
v_call: TRBV7-2
d_call: TRBD2

cdr3_nt: TGTGCCAGCAGCCCAGGGCGGGGTTCGAACACTGAAGCTTTCTTT
cdr3_aa: CASSPGRGSNTEAFF
clone_size: -
j_call: TRBJ1-1
v_call: TRBV9
d_call: -

cdr3_nt: TGTGCCAGCAGGGAGGGGCTTTCTGAAGCTTTCTTT
cdr3_aa: CASREGLSEAFF
clone_size: -
j_call: TRBJ1-1
v_call: TRBV2
d_call: -

cdr3_nt: TGTGCCAGCAGTGGATTGGGAGGGAACACCGGGGAGCTGTTTTTT
cdr3_aa: CASSGLGGNTGELFF
clone_size: -
j_call: TRBJ2-2
v_call: TRBV2
d_call: -

cdr3_nt: TGTGCCAGCAGCCCCCGGGGGGGGGATGGCTACACCTTC
cdr3_aa: CASSPRGGDGYTF
clone_size: -
j_call: TRBJ1-2
v_call: TRBV9
d_call: -

cdr3_nt: TGTGCCAGTAGTATCCCTGTGCAGCCAGGGGGCTACACCTTC
cdr3_aa: CASSIPVQPGGYTF
clone_size: -
j_call: TRBJ1-2
v_call: TRBV19
d_call: -

cdr3_nt: TGCGCCAGCAGCAGGATGGACAGGGCCGCTGAGCAGTTCTTC
cdr3_aa: CASSRMDRAAEQFF
clone_size: few
j_call: TRBJ2-1
v_call: TRBV5-1
d_call: TRBD1